This T cell receptor (beta chain) is from a study of T-cell memory formation after mild COVID-19. In TCRdb, the 5' RACE reads were re-called with MiXCR into one record per CDR3 protein. The table records some 440,000 distinct CDR3 sequences, around a quarter of them present only once. On this clonotype: Its antigen is still unknown.

Findings of the study overall: There was a balanced CD4/CD8 profile in clones contracting day 15 to 85, and later expanders leaned CD4+.

Material for sequencing was PBMCs or a T cell subset sorted from them (not recorded which). The clonotype originates from an adult woman who had mild COVID-19 (a few samples of this study predate the infection). Cell type and time point are not known.

The CDR3 DNA sequence: TGCAGTGCTAGAGATTTAGGAGGTACCCGAGACACCGGGGAGCTGTTTTTT. Amino acid sequence: CSARDLGGTRDTGELFF. The V and J genes are TRBV20-1 and TRBJ2-2; a weak D match, TRBD2 (5 bases). With 0 bases removed from V and 3 bases from J, the gap between germline ends came to 17 bases. The CDR3 has 17 amino acids. The germline CDR1 and CDR2 sequences are DFQATT and SNEGSKA (reference sequence).